Listed below are T cell receptor beta chains from one sample, sequenced in a study of shared clonotypes between healthy human individuals. Repertoires were generated with immunoSEQ multiplex PCR, while TCRdb's copy carries only in-frame clones and drops some. This table has 1.5 million to 2.5 million clones, roughly 95% appearing once. The sequencing input was naive CD8+ T cells sorted from blood. The source of these receptors is a man between 18 and 29 years old in good health. CDR3s include the opening cysteine and the closing phenylalanine or tryptophan. D genes are given only for firm matches. Size is stated for part of the rows, as once, few or many counts, or as a class when the clone is expanded.

J gene | V gene | D gene | clone size | CDR3 DNA | CDR3 protein
TRBJ2-1 | TRBV28 | . | . | TGTGCCAGCAGTCTCTGGGGGGGCCACAATGAGCAGTTCTTC | CASSLWGGHNEQFF
TRBJ2-5 | TRBV27 | TRBD1 | . | TGTGCCAGCAGTTTCGTCCATCCACAGGGGGCGGAGACCCAGTACTTC | CASSFVHPQGAETQYF
TRBJ2-4 | TRBV15 | . | . | TGTGCCACCAGCAGAGATACACAGTTAGCCAAAAACATTCAGTACTTC | CATSRDTQLAKNIQYF
TRBJ2-5 | TRBV27 | . | . | . | CASSSSVGTQYF
TRBJ1-5 | TRBV7-6 | . | . | TGTGCCTTCCTTCCGGGGGGCATTAACAATCAGCCCCAGCATTTT | CAFLPGGINNQPQHF
TRBJ2-2 | TRBV5-1 | . | . | TGCGCCAGCAGCTTGGCCGGGCAGGGCGGCGGGGAGCTGTTTTTT | CASSLAGQGGGELFF
TRBJ2-5 | TRBV11-1 | TRBD1 | . | TGTGCCAGCAGCTTAACAGGGGGTTACCAAGAGACCCAGTACTTC | CASSLTGGYQETQYF
TRBJ2-2 | TRBV4-3 | TRBD1 | . | TGCGCCAGCAGCCAAGATCCGGGACAGGGATTGTACACCGGGGAGCTGTTTTTT | CASSQDPGQGLYTGELFF
TRBJ1-1 | TRBV6-5 | . | . | TGTGCCAGCAGTTTCGAGGGGGTATGGACTGAAGCTTTCTTT | CASSFEGVWTEAFF
TRBJ1-2 | TRBV30 | . | . | TGTGCCTGGAGTGTAGAGGGTAGCTATGGCTACACCTTC | CAWSVEGSYGYTF
TRBJ2-5 | TRBV10-3 | . | . | TGTGCCGTGTCGGGGGTCCAAGAGACCCAGTACTTC | CAVSGVQETQYF
TRBJ1-2 | TRBV7-3 | TRBD1 | . | TGTGCCAGCAGCTTGGGACAGGGGGCCCCTAGCTATGGCTACACCTTC | CASSLGQGAPSYGYTF
TRBJ1-2 | TRBV13 | TRBD1 | once | TGTGCCAGCAGCTTGGGACCTCGAGGGCAGGGGGCTTACTATGGCTACACCTTC | CASSLGPRGQGAYYGYTF
TRBJ1-1 | TRBV9 | . | . | TGTGCCAGCAGCGTAGCTGGGGAGACTGAAGCTTTCTTT | CASSVAGETEAFF
TRBJ2-7 | TRBV5-1 | TRBD2 | . | TGCGCCAGCAGCTTGGAGCGGGGAAGCGACGAGCAGTACTTC | CASSLERGSDEQYF
TRBJ2-1 | TRBV7-9 | . | . | TGTGCCCACAGGTGGGGGCTTACGGATGAGCAGTTCTTC | CAHRWGLTDEQFF
TRBJ2-1 | TRBV7-8 | TRBD2 | . | TGTGCCAGCAGCACTCTAGCGGGGGACGGGAATGAGCAGTTCTTC | CASSTLAGDGNEQFF
TRBJ1-2 | TRBV7-9 | . | . | TGTGCCAGCAGCTTCGGGCGGGGGCTTGACTATGGCTACACCTTC | CASSFGRGLDYGYTF
TRBJ2-7 | TRBV27 | . | . | TGTGCCAGCAGTGCGATCCCCCCCTACGAGCAGTACTTC | CASSAIPPYEQYF
TRBJ2-7 | TRBV5-4 | . | . | TGTGCCAGCAGCTTGGGGGGGGCGGGCTACGAGCAGTACTTC | CASSLGGAGYEQYF
TRBJ2-4 | TRBV13 | . | . | TGTGCCAGCAGCTTATTAGGACCCACGGAGGGCATTCAGTACTTC | CASSLLGPTEGIQYF
TRBJ2-3 | TRBV5-1 | TRBD1 | . | TGCGCCAGCAGCTTGATAGGGGGCATGGATACGCAGTATTTT | CASSLIGGMDTQYF
TRBJ2-4 | TRBV11-2 | . | . | TGTGCCAGCAGCTTAGATCAGTTCGGGGAGGAAAACATTCAGTACTTC | CASSLDQFGEENIQYF
TRBJ2-3 | TRBV7-7 | . | once | TGTGCTAGCAGCTTAGAAAGTTACTCCGAATACACAGATACGCAGTATTTT | CASSLESYSEYTDTQYF
TRBJ2-1 | TRBV6-5 | TRBD2 | . | TGTGCCAGCACCCCGGGAGGCCTGAATGAGCAGTTCTTC | CASTPGGLNEQFF
TRBJ2-3 | TRBV29-1 | . | . | TGCAGCGTTGATGCTAGTTCTAGCACAGATACGCAGTATTTT | CSVDASSSTDTQYF
TRBJ2-2 | TRBV30 | . | . | TGTGCCTGGAGTCCGGACTTAGAGAGCACCGGGGAGCTGTTTTTT | CAWSPDLESTGELFF
TRBJ2-7 | TRBV4-1 | . | . | TGCGCCAGCAGCCAACGGGCGAGCGGTGAGCAGTACTTC | CASSQRASGEQYF
TRBJ2-1 | TRBV29-1 | . | . | TGCAGCGCCAGAACAGGGTACCATGAGCAGTTCTTC | CSARTGYHEQFF
TRBJ2-7 | TRBV5-6 | TRBD2 | . | TGTGCCAGCAGCTTGGAGGGACTAGGATACTACGAGCAGTACTTC | CASSLEGLGYYEQYF
TRBJ1-3 | TRBV4-1 | . | once | TGCGCCAGCAGCCAAGGGGACATTAGCTCTGGAAACACCATATATTTT | CASSQGDISSGNTIYF
TRBJ1-2 | TRBV11-2 | . | . | TGTGCCAGCAGCTTAGATTGGGGAGACAGTAACTATGGCTACACCTTC | CASSLDWGDSNYGYTF
TRBJ2-7 | TRBV5-6 | . | . | TGTGCCAGCAGCTTGGCGTTCCTCCCCGAGCAGTACTTC | CASSLAFLPEQYF
TRBJ1-4 | TRBV13 | . | few | TGTGCCAGCAGCTTAGGAGTCGGGACACCCCTGTTTTTT | CASSLGVGTPLFF
TRBJ1-4 | TRBV9 | . | . | TGTGCCAGCAGCCCCGCCGGGGAATTTGAAAAACTGTTTTTT | CASSPAGEFEKLFF
TRBJ2-1 | TRBV23-1 | TRBD1 | . | TGCGCCAGCAGTGCCACAGGGGGCAGTTCAATGGGGCAGTTCTTC | CASSATGGSSMGQFF
TRBJ1-2 | TRBV5-4 | TRBD1 | . | TGTGCCAGCAGCCTAGGACAGGGAGACCCCCGGAACTTCTTCTATGGCTACACCTTC | CASSLGQGDPRNFFYGYTF
TRBJ2-7 | TRBV13 | TRBD1 | . | TGTGCCAGCAGCTGGGACAGGCTCCCCTACGAGCAGTACTTC | CASSWDRLPYEQYF
TRBJ2-7 | TRBV4-1 | . | . | TGCGCCAGCAGCCCGGGACGCACCTACGAGCAGTACTTC | CASSPGRTYEQYF
TRBJ1-6 | TRBV2 | . | few | TGTGCCAGCAGTGAAGAGGGGAGCTCCTATAATTCACCCCTCCACTTT | CASSEEGSSYNSPLHF
TRBJ1-2 | TRBV29-1 | . | few | TGCAGCGACCTAAGTGCAGGGGATGACTATGGCTACACCTTC | CSDLSAGDDYGYTF
TRBJ1-2 | TRBV28 | . | . | TGTGCCAGCACCGCCGGGAGTAACCAGGGGCCTCCCGGTAACTATGGCTACACCTTC | CASTAGSNQGPPGNYGYTF